This T cell receptor (beta chain) originates from a study of shared T cell receptors in the human thymus. Libraries were prepared by immunoSEQ multiplex PCR; TCRdb keeps only in-frame clonotypes and omits some of them. This sample yields about 400,000 clones, of which roughly 94% are seen a single time; 0.02% belongs to the top ten. V was shortened by 5 bases and J by 1 base, with 9 bases between the two germline ends. CDR1 and CDR2 (germline): MNHEY, SMNVEV (reference sequence). CDR3 size: 13 residues. The clonotype comes from a human donor. Input material: thymocytes. The V call is TRBV27, the J call TRBJ2-7; D not resolved. CDR3 in amino acids: CASSPSDSYEQYF. Here the CDR3 DNA reads TGTGCCAGCAGTCCCTCCGATTCCTACGAGCAGTACTTC.